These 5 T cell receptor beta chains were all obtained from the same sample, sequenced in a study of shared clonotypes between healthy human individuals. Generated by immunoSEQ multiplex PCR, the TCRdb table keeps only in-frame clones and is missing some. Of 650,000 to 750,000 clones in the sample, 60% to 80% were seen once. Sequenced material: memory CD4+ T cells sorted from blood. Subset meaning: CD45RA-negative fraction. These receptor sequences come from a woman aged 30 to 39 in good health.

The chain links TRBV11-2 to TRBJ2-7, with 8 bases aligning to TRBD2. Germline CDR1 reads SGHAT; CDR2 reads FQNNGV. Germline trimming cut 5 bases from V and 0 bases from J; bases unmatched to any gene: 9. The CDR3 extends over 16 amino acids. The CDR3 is CASSPRERGSSYEQYF. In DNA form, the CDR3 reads TGTGCCAGCAGCCCACGGGAGCGGGGGAGCTCCTACGAGCAGTACTTC.

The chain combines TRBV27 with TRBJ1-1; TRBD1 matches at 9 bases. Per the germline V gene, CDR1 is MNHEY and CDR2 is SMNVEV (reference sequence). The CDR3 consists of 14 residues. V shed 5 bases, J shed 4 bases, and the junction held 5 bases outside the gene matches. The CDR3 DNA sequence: TGTGCCAGCAGTCGCCGGGACAGGGTCACTGAAGCTTTCTTT. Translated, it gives CASSRRDRVTEAFF.

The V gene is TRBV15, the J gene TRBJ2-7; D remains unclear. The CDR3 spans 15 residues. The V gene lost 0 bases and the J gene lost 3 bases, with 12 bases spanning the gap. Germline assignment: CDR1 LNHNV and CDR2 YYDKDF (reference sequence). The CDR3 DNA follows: TGTGCCACCAGCAGAGATGGCGGTCCCAGCTACGAGCAGTACTTC. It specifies CATSRDGGPSYEQYF.

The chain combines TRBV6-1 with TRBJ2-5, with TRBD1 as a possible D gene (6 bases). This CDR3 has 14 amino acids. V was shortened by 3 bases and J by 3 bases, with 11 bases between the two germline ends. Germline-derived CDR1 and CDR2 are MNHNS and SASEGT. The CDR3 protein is CASSDRRTEETQYF. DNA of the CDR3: TGTGCCAGCAGTGATCGGCGGACAGAAGAGACCCAGTACTTC.

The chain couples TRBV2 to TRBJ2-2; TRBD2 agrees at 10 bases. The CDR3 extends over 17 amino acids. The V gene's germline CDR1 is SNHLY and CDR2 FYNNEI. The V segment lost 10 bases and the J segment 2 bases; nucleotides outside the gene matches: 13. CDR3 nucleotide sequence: TGTGCCACCCGGGGAAAACTAGCGGGGCTTAACACCGGGGAGCTGTTTTTT. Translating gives CATRGKLAGLNTGELFF.